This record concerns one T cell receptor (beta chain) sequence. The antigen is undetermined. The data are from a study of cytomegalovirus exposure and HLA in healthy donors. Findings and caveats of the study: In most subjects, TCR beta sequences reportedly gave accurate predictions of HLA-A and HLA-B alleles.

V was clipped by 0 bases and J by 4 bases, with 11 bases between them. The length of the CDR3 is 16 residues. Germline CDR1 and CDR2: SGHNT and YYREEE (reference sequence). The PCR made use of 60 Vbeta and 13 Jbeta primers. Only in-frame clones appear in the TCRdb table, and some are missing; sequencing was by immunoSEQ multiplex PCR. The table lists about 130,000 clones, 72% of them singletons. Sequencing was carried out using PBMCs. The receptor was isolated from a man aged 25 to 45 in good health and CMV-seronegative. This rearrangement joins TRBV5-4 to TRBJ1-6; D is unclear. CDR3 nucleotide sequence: TGTGCCAGCAGCTTGGGAGACTCTGGGTATAATTCACCCCTCCACTTT. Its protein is CASSLGDSGYNSPLHF.